This TCR beta chain comes out of a study of T cell responses to AZD1222 COVID-19 vaccine. TCRdb keeps only in-frame clones here, not all; method: immunoSEQ multiplex PCR. The table includes some 99,000 clones, around 90% detected once. This clone was seen only a few times. This CDR3 has 15 amino acids. Germline CDR1 reads GTSNPN; CDR2 reads SVGIG (reference sequence). Between the trimmed V and J ends, which lost 2 bases and 9 bases, there was a span of 17 bases. The source material was peripheral blood, sampled on day 0 of MenACWY control vaccination. The TCR originated in an adult in good health. The chain joins TRBV30 to TRBJ1-6; D may be TRBD1 (5 bases). The CDR3, as DNA: TGTGCCTGGAGTTCCGTCCGGGACGCGAGTTCACCCCTCCACTTT. Translation: CAWSSVRDASSPLHF. Combining the CDR3 with reference TRBV30 and TRBJ1-6 gives the whole variable domain SQTIHQWPATLVQPVGSPLSLECTVEGTSNPNLYWYRQAAGRGLQLLFYSVGIGQISSEVPQNLSASRPQDRQFILSSKKLLLSDSGFYLCAWSSVRDASSPLHFGNGTRLTVT.